These 10 T cell receptor beta chains came from one sample sequenced in a study of cytomegalovirus exposure and HLA in healthy donors. PCR employed 60 Vbeta and 13 Jbeta primers. Only in-frame clones appear in the TCRdb table, and some are missing; sequencing was by immunoSEQ multiplex PCR. The sample lists approximately 89,000 clones; 62% were seen once. The sequencing sample was made of PBMCs. All receptors derive from a woman in her 30s in good health and CMV-seropositive.

CDR3 residues: CASSKRGDYNEQFF. In DNA, the CDR3 is TGTGCCAGCAGTAAGCGGGGGGACTACAATGAGCAGTTCTTC. The chain uses TRBV6-6 and TRBJ2-1; 9 bases line up with TRBD2. Per the germline V gene, CDR1 is MNHNY and CDR2 is SVGAGI (reference sequence). The length of the CDR3 is 14 residues. V gave up 5 bases and J gave up 3 bases; unmatched junction bases: 2.

The V and J genes are TRBV5-5 and TRBJ2-1; 9 bases are a match to TRBD2. Germline V gene lookup returns CDR1 SGHKS and CDR2 YYEKEE (reference sequence). The length of the CDR3 is 15 residues. V lost 4 bases, J lost 5 bases, and 7 bases stayed unmatched. DNA of the CDR3: TGTGCCAGCAGCCTCCGCAGCGGGGGGAACAATGAGCAGTTCTTC. Translating it yields CASSLRSGGNNEQFF.

The genes are TRBV7-6 and TRBJ2-7, with D tentatively TRBD1 (5 bases). V was cut by 2 bases and J by 2 bases, with 10 bases left in between. From germline, CDR1 is SGHVS and CDR2 FNYEAQ. The CDR3 runs 14 residues. CDR3 DNA: TGTGCCAGCAGCTTACGGCAGGGAACCTACGAGCAGTACTTC. Residues: CASSLRQGTYEQYF.

V gene TRBV30 combines with J gene TRBJ2-1; possible D gene TRBD1, 6 bases. V was shortened by 4 bases and J by 8 bases, with 15 bases between the two germline ends. The CDR3 has 13 amino acids. Germline V gene data show CDR1 as GTSNPN and CDR2 as SVGIG (reference sequence). The CDR3 DNA follows: TGTGCCTGGACCACACAGGGCGCGTATGAGCAGTTCTTC. Its protein product is CAWTTQGAYEQFF. Drawing the rest from reference TRBV30 and TRBJ2-1, the complete variable domain is SQTIHQWPATLVQPVGSPLSLECTVEGTSNPNLYWYRQAAGRGLQLLFYSVGIGQISSEVPQNLSASRPQDRQFILSSKKLLLSDSGFYLCAWTTQGAYEQFFGPGTRLTVL.

V is TRBV18 and J is TRBJ2-3; 9 bases match TRBD1. In germline, CDR1 is KGHSH, CDR2 LQKENI. V was clipped by 4 bases and J by 1 base; unmatched bases: 0. The CDR3 runs to 14 residues. The DNA for the CDR3 is TGTGCCAGCTCACGGGACAGGGGCACAGATACGCAGTATTTT. This codes for CASSRDRGTDTQYF.

The rearrangement uses TRBV5-5 and TRBJ2-3; TRBD2 matches 7 bases. V lost 0 bases and J lost 5; bases outside the gene matches: 6. The CDR3 has 15 amino acids. Germline-derived CDR1 and CDR2 are SGHKS and YYEKEE (reference sequence). CDR3: CASSLAPTGGDTQYF. The CDR3 DNA reads TGTGCCAGCAGCTTGGCACCGACGGGAGGAGATACGCAGTATTTT.

The chain carries TRBV9 and TRBJ2-3; TRBD1 matches 7 bases. The CDR3 sequence is 15 residues long. The V and J ends lost 1 base and 1 base, in that order; junction bases with no gene match: 3. Per the germline V gene, CDR1 is SGDLS and CDR2 is YYNGEE. The CDR3 DNA sequence: TGTGCCAGCAGCGTACGAACAGGGGGCACAGATACGCAGTATTTT. It specifies CASSVRTGGTDTQYF.

J is TRBJ1-6 and V is TRBV4-1; 9 bases line up with TRBD1. CDR1 MGHRA and CDR2 YSYEKL come from the germline V gene. This CDR3 spans 15 amino acids. The junction had 10 bases not matched to a gene; V was cut back by 3 bases and J by 13 bases. The CDR3 DNA reads as TGCGCCAGCAGCCACGGGCCGGGACAGGGCTGGCCCCTCCACTTT. Translation: CASSHGPGQGWPLHF.

This clone was observed a handful of times. The gene calls are TRBV4-2 and TRBJ1-1, with TRBD1 matching 9 bases. This CDR3 has 18 residues. The ends lost 4 bases at V and 1 base at J; junction bases unmatched: 13. The germline V gene encodes CDR1 LGHNA and CDR2 YNFKEQ. CDR3 in amino acids: CASSRLPGQGGKNTEAFF. DNA for the CDR3: TGTGCCAGCAGCCGCCTCCCGGGACAGGGCGGAAAGAACACTGAAGCTTTCTTT.

This clone was recorded a few times. The chain joins TRBV2 to TRBJ2-5; 9 bases map to TRBD1. The V and J ends lost 6 bases and 4 bases, in that order; junction bases with no gene match: 3. The CDR3 is made up of 13 amino acids. Germline V CDR1 and CDR2: SNHLY, FYNNEI. CDR3 region: CASRTGGAETQYF. The CDR3 nucleotides are TGTGCCAGCAGAACAGGGGGCGCAGAGACCCAGTACTTC. The full variable domain, rest sourced from reference TRBV2 and TRBJ2-5, is EPEVTQTPSHQVTQMGQEVILRCVPISNHLYFYWYRQILGQKVEFLVSFYNNEISEKSEIFDDQFSVERPDGSNFTLKIRSTKLEDSAMYFCASRTGGAETQYFGPGTRLLVL.